This TCR beta chain stems from a study of shared T cell receptors in the human thymus. The method was immunoSEQ multiplex PCR; TCRdb's version includes in-frame clones alone and lacks a portion of them. The sample lists more than 300,000 clones, approximately 95% occurring once. Trimming left V 0 bases short and J 5 bases short, with 8 bases between. Germline lookup yields CDR1 LNHNV and CDR2 YYDKDF (reference sequence). This CDR3 has 14 residues. V and J are TRBV15 and TRBJ1-5; the D is unclear. What was sequenced was thymocytes. The source of this sequence is a human donor. The CDR3 nucleotides read TGTGCCACCAGCAGAGACAGGACCCATCAGCCCCAGCATTTT. Translated: CATSRDRTHQPQHF.